This entry concerns a single T cell receptor (beta chain). This sample was included in a study of control samples from healthy donors and cancer patients. Clones were sequenced by immunoSEQ multiplex PCR, and TCRdb holds only the in-frame ones, with some missing. The top ten hold around 4.9% of the sample, which has almost 85,000 clones, roughly 93% seen once. Germline V gives CDR1 SGHVS, CDR2 FQNEAQ. V dropped 1 base and J dropped 0 bases, with 16 bases sitting between them. The CDR3 consists of 18 residues. The specimen was blood. The receptor's source is a woman under 30 in good health. V is TRBV7-8 and J is TRBJ1-5; the D gene is possibly TRBD1 (6 bases). The CDR3 loop is CASSLGRTGKLSNQPQHF. DNA of the CDR3: TGTGCCAGCAGCTTAGGAAGAACAGGGAAACTTAGCAATCAGCCCCAGCATTTT.